This TCR beta chain was obtained from a study of regulatory T cells in long-lasting Graves disease (dated by TCRdb to about 2021). In the study overall: Newly diagnosed Graves' disease patients had taken antithyroid drugs for less than 3 months. TCR sequencing covered roughly 13 persistent and some 20 newly diagnosed Graves' disease patients, around 35 samples in total. Patients with persistent Graves' disease were compared with patients with newly diagnosed Graves' disease using TCR sequencing and RNA sequencing of peripheral blood. The study was conducted in China and was registered as a clinical trial. General study outcomes and caveats: Sequencing and analysis were restricted to the TCR beta chain. Peripheral blood alone was examined, since thyroid tissue, which constituted the primary lesion, could not be accessed. Persistent patients shared more public clonotypes among themselves (2,741) than newly diagnosed patients did (about 1,000). Preferential use of TRBV28, TRBJ1-2 and TRBJ2-5 was observed in persistent disease, whereas TRBV20-1 and TRBJ2-1 were favored in newly diagnosed disease. The authors noted that the small sample size was a limitation that may lower accuracy. Compared with newly diagnosed patients, patients with persistent Graves' disease had lower TCR Shannon entropy and fewer highly expanded clones, which suggests clonal expansion.

Preparation of the library involved multiplex PCR. The sample was run on an Illumina HiSeq 4000. CDR3 regions were amplified by Arm-PCR with iRepertoire HTBI primers to construct TCR beta libraries. Before sequencing, the PCR products went through gel purification. On the authors' methods: A total of around 59 TRBV and 14 TRBJ segments were identified across samples and were used for gene usage analysis of CDR3 amino acid clonotypes. COPE and FqMerger were used to merge filtered high-quality paired reads into contigs. BLAST was used to align contigs to IMGT TRBV, TRBD and TRBJ reference genes, and CDR3 was defined according to IMGT. Highly expanded clones were defined as clonotypes with a frequency above 0.1%. Repertoire diversity was measured by Shannon entropy, and V-J evenness by the Gini coefficient. Clonotypes shared by more than one individual were considered public. The raw public reads went through TCRdb reprocessing: fastp at Q25, MiXCR clone calling, in-frame beta chains kept. Every distinct CDR3 protein forms one entry, paired with its most common genes and DNA. These V and J calls originate from TCRdb's pipeline instead of the authors' own analysis. This sample holds 550,000 to 650,000 distinct CDR3 sequences; roughly 15% were observed only once. About 11% of the sample rests with the top ten.

Read against the paper, the sample's time point label means: newly diagnosed GD, antithyroid drugs for less than 3 months. RNA was extracted from PBMCs in TRIzol for both TCR sequencing and RNA sequencing. Graves' disease was diagnosed according to American Thyroid Association guidelines. The patients came from an endocrinology department in Xi'an, China. From each patient, around 9.3 milliliters of peripheral blood was collected into an EDTA anticoagulant tube. Ficoll Paque Plus density gradient separation was used to isolate PBMCs, and no further T cell sorting was performed. An Agilent 2100 Bioanalyzer and agarose gel were used to check RNA quality, and a NanoDrop 2000 was used to measure RNA concentration. Clipping removes 6 bases from V and 7 bases from J, with 14 as the unmatched junction base count. The cysteine opens and the phenylalanine closes a CDR3 of 15 amino acids. The kept DNA is CDR3 alone, 45 bases in frame from the first base. CDR1 MNHNS and CDR2 SASEGT were looked up in the germline V gene.

As concerns this clonotype: Its cognate antigen has yet to be identified. Base qualities are not at hand, and no much larger clone is one base apart.

The same sample was also studied in work on T cells in Graves' hyperthyroidism and ophthalmopathy. Per that second paper: A patient counted as having stable Graves' hyperthyroidism if no progression to ophthalmopathy occurred over 18 months of follow-up. Hyperthyroidism patients were aged 18 to 65 years and newly diagnosed, with disease duration of less than 2 months. Patients with uncontrolled infections, other autoimmune diseases, pregnancy or lactation were excluded. Clinical symptoms, serum thyroxine and TRAb, thyroid ultrasound, and orbital computed tomography formed the basis for the diagnoses. A first-round RT-PCR of the TCR CDR3 used the HTBI primer set with the Qiagen OneStep RT-PCR kit. Most expanded thyroid clonotypes (frequency above 0.001) were also detected in blood, suggesting blood repertoires may reflect thyroid immune responses. A model built on a 13 V-J signature distinguished ophthalmopathy from stable hyperthyroidism, reaching approximately 89% sensitivity and approximately 81% specificity in cross-validation and 80%/75% in testing. In validation, progression to ophthalmopathy was predicted by the model with 70.59% sensitivity and nearly 75% specificity, a median of approximately 6.5 months before onset. To identify distinguishing TCR V-J signatures, a discovery cohort of 95 to 100 patients was used, comprising 40 to 45 with Graves' ophthalmopathy and 57 with stable Graves' hyperthyroidism. Whether ophthalmopathy could be predicted prospectively was tested in an independent validation cohort made up of approximately 19 hyperthyroidism patients plus 17 patients who later progressed to ophthalmopathy. For training and testing, the 100 or so patients in the discovery cohort were randomly divided in a 7:3 ratio. In addition, the study compared T-cell repertoires in thyroid tissue and in blood from roughly six Graves' hyperthyroidism patients. Once sampling was done, hyperthyroidism patients were given methimazole at a starting dose of 30 mg daily, whereas ophthalmopathy patients were given high-dose intravenous methylprednisolone. Libraries were constructed in a second round of multiplex PCR, after which size selection and purification were performed. Libraries were sequenced paired-end with 100 bp reads on an Illumina HiSeq2000. SOAPnuke was used to process the raw data, throwing out any read that contained adapters or uncalled bases, had a mean Phred below 15, or lacked an exact constant-primer or identifier match. COPE v1.2.5 was used to merge the high-quality paired reads, and each unique nucleotide sequence was defined as a clonotype. MiTCR v1.1 was used to align the clonotypes against IMGT TRBV, TRBD and TRBJ reference segments. The analysis was restricted to V-J combinations with a frequency above 0.0001, which together covered about 99% of the repertoires. A TCS score was defined as the ratio between F50 (clonal expansion) and ExV (chaos), using BLOSUM62-based TCRdist between CDR3 peptides within each V-J. Welch's t-statistics and random forest reduced some 510 V-J features to 10 to 15, which were used in a naive Bayes classifier (R e1071). Sample size was not statistically predetermined, and investigators were not blinded to group allocation. According to the paper, TCR Vbeta CDR3 sequencing was carried out on over 130 peripheral blood samples, which came from more than 40 ophthalmopathy, under 80 hyperthyroidism and some 17 progressor patients.

This specimen was peripheral blood mononuclear cells (PBMCs), taken at new diagnosis, from a patient treated with antithyroid drugs. Here the chain combines TRBV6-1 and TRBJ1-2; 7 central bases correspond to TRBD1. The source is a man aged 18-30 years with Graves disease. Donor details come from another sample of the same person, matched by shared clones. The encoded CDR3 is CASSARGGGGSGYTF. The DNA reads TGTGCCAGCAGCGCCCGTGGAGGGGGCGGGAGTGGCTACACCTTC.